These 24 T cell receptor beta chains were sequenced from one sample in a study of T cell changes during pregnancy in multiple sclerosis. Generated by immunoSEQ multiplex PCR, the TCRdb table keeps only in-frame clones and is missing some. The sample lists about 75,000 clones; around 89% were seen once. The specimen was peripheral blood, collected in the first trimester of pregnancy. These receptors were taken from a female donor in good health, enrolled as a control in a pregnancy study.

The chain links TRBV18 to TRBJ2-5; a weak D match, TRBD2 (6 bases). V was cut by 1 base and J by 5 bases, with 17 bases left in between. There are 16 residues in the CDR3. Germline assignment: CDR1 KGHSH and CDR2 LQKENI. CDR3 DNA: TGTGCCAGCTCACCACTGGATAGCGGTGCCAGTGAGACCCAGTACTTC. Translated, it gives CASSPLDSGASETQYF.

This clone was detected only once. The chain combines TRBV6-5 with TRBJ1-2; TRBD1 matches at 10 bases. The CDR3 sequence is 14 residues long. V gave up 5 bases and J gave up 8 bases; unmatched junction bases: 8. Germline loops: CDR1 MNHEY, CDR2 SVGAGI. The CDR3 loop reads CASSTGTGAGGYTF. The CDR3 nucleotides read TGTGCCAGCAGTACCGGGACAGGGGCCGGGGGCTACACCTTC.

The CDR3 here is CASSFSGVPYEQYF. For the CDR3, the DNA is TGTGCCAGCAGCTTTAGCGGGGTTCCCTACGAGCAGTACTTC. The chain combines TRBV5-6 with TRBJ2-7, with TRBD2 identical over 8 bases. The germline V gene encodes CDR1 SGHDT and CDR2 YYEEEE. The ends lost 2 bases at V and 2 bases at J; junction bases unmatched: 3. This CDR3 is built from 14 residues.

The chain has TRBV6-1 and TRBJ1-2; TRBD1 aligns across 7 bases. The CDR3 is 15 residues long. Germline V CDR1 and CDR2: MNHNS, SASEGT. V trimming: 8 bases; J trimming: 6 bases; junction bases outside the gene matches: 15. The CDR3 here is CASWAVARGRNGYTF. CDR3 nucleotides: TGTGCCAGCTGGGCCGTGGCTAGGGGGCGTAATGGCTACACCTTC.

The chain uses TRBV6-1 and TRBJ2-7; D is unclear. Germline CDR1 is MNHNS and CDR2 is SASEGT. V was clipped by 3 bases and J by 3 bases, with 18 bases between them. The CDR3 is 16 residues long. The chain's CDR3 is CASSETPERMRYEQYF. Here the CDR3 DNA reads TGTGCCAGCAGTGAGACCCCAGAGAGGATGCGCTACGAGCAGTACTTC.

The chain uses TRBV18 and TRBJ2-7, with 10 bases fitting TRBD2. This CDR3 is 18 amino acids long. CDR1 is KGHSH and CDR2 is LQKENI in the germline V gene. Trimming removed 3 bases from V and 7 bases from J; junction bases left unmatched: 18. Here the CDR3 reads CASSPPLAGVPPPGEQYF. In DNA, the CDR3 is TGTGCCAGCTCACCTCCGCTAGCGGGGGTCCCCCCCCCTGGGGAGCAGTACTTC.

The chain uses TRBV19 and TRBJ2-5; 9 nucleotides match TRBD1. The CDR3 spans 13 residues. Trimming took 5 bases from V and 3 from J; bases not matched to a gene: 1. The germline CDR1 and CDR2 sequences are LNHDA and SQIVND (reference sequence). The CDR3 sequence: CASSRDREETQYF. The DNA of the CDR3 is TGTGCCAGTAGTCGGGACAGGGAAGAGACCCAGTACTTC. The full variable domain, in which reference TRBV19 and TRBJ2-5 provide the parts outside the CDR3, is DGGITQSPKYLFRKEGQNVTLSCEQNLNHDAMYWYRQDPGQGLRLIYYSQIVNDFQKGDIAEGYSVSREKKESFPLTVTSAQKNPTAFYLCASSRDREETQYFGPGTRLLVL.

The rearrangement joins TRBV4-1 to TRBJ2-2, with 7 bases fitting TRBD2. The CDR3 length is 16 residues. Trimming took 5 bases from V and 4 from J; bases not matched to a gene: 10. Germline CDR1 is MGHRA and CDR2 is YSYEKL. CDR3 in amino acids: CASSFLAGLITGELFF. CDR3 sequence (DNA): TGCGCCAGCAGCTTTTTAGCGGGCCTCATCACCGGGGAGCTGTTTTTT.

The rearrangement links TRBV21-1 to TRBJ1-6; the D call TRBD1 from the table was never checked on the DNA. TRBV21-1 is a documented pseudogene. This CDR3 is 14 amino acids long. The CDR3 DNA reads TGTGCCAGCAGCAAAGACAAAACCATGACACCCCTCCACTTT. Translation gives CASSKDKTMTPLHF.

The rearrangement uses TRBV5-8 and TRBJ1-1, with 8 bases matching TRBD1. CDR1 is SGHTS and CDR2 is YDEGEE in the germline V gene. Trimming took 0 bases from V and 1 from J; bases not matched to a gene: 8. The CDR3 has 17 residues. The CDR3 protein is CASSLVTGALPNTEAFF. The CDR3 DNA sequence: TGTGCCAGCAGCTTGGTGACAGGGGCTTTACCGAACACTGAAGCTTTCTTT.

This chain joins TRBV18 and TRBJ2-7; 11 bases are a match to TRBD2. V lost 0 bases to trimming and J lost 5 bases; unmatched junction nucleotides: 3. This CDR3 contains 15 residues. CDR1 and CDR2 from the germline V gene are KGHSH and LQKENI. CDR3 nucleotide sequence: TGTGCCAGCTCACCACCGACTAGCGGGGCCAACGAGCAGTACTTC. Its translation is CASSPPTSGANEQYF.

The chain is built from TRBV14 and TRBJ2-3; TRBD1 is a possible D gene (5 bases). The CDR3 is 17 amino acids. V lost 1 base and J 0 bases, leaving 14 bases between the germline ends. CDR1 is SGHDN and CDR2 is FVKESK in the germline V gene. The CDR3 region is CASSQVGRSLSTDTQYF. CDR3 in DNA: TGTGCCAGCAGCCAAGTGGGGCGGTCACTAAGCACAGATACGCAGTATTTT.

V and J are TRBV5-1 and TRBJ2-7; 8 bases are shared with TRBD1. Germline V CDR1 and CDR2: SGHRS, YFSETQ. Trimming at V came to 0 bases and at J to 3 bases, leaving 2 bases not matched to a gene. The CDR3 contains 14 residues. The CDR3 protein is CASSLDRGDYEQYF. DNA for the CDR3: TGCGCCAGCAGCTTGGACAGGGGGGACTACGAGCAGTACTTC.

The chain uses TRBV7-8 and TRBJ2-1, with D hard to call. Trimming took off 1 base at V and 2 bases at J, with 9 bases between the two ends. The CDR3 has 15 amino acids. The germline CDR1 and CDR2 sequences are SGHVS and FQNEAQ. CDR3 protein: CASSLEARPYNEQFF. In nucleotides, the CDR3 is TGTGCCAGCAGCTTAGAGGCTAGGCCCTACAATGAGCAGTTCTTC.

This chain connects TRBV10-1 to TRBJ1-5; D is ambiguous. The CDR3 totals 14 residues. Germline V gene sequence: CDR1 WNHNN, CDR2 SYGVQD (reference sequence). Deletions cut 0 bases from V and 5 bases from J, with 8 bases between. CDR3 in amino acids: CASSESGPDQPQHF. The CDR3 coding sequence is TGCGCCAGCAGTGAGTCGGGCCCAGATCAGCCCCAGCATTTT.

The chain couples TRBV5-1 to TRBJ2-1; 9 nucleotides line up with TRBD2. Germline V gene sequence: CDR1 SGHRS, CDR2 YFSETQ. The CDR3 extends over 15 amino acids. J gave up 7 bases and V 4 bases, and 9 bases lay outside the gene matches. DNA for the CDR3: TGCGCCAGCAGCCCTGCGGGGGGGCGGGGGAATGAGCAGTTCTTC. Translated, it gives CASSPAGGRGNEQFF.

V is TRBV11-2 and J is TRBJ2-1, with 13 bases identical to TRBD2. The CDR3 runs to 15 residues. The germline gives CDR1 SGHAT, CDR2 FQNNGV. Losses at the gene ends were 5 bases for V and 10 bases for J; bases not matched to a gene: 8. CDR3 region: CASSPGLAGPGEQFF. For the CDR3, the DNA is TGTGCCAGCAGCCCGGGACTAGCGGGGCCCGGGGAGCAGTTCTTC. Variable domain in full (rest from reference TRBV11-2 and TRBJ2-1): EAGVAQSPRYKIIEKRQSVAFWCNPISGHATLYWYQQILGQGPKLLIQFQNNGVVDDSQLPKDRFSAERLKGVDSTLKIQPAKLEDSAVYLCASSPGLAGPGEQFFGPGTRLTVL.

This clone showed up just once. The chain links TRBV27 to TRBJ1-3, with 9 bases aligning to TRBD1. The CDR3 consists of 15 residues. Germline-derived CDR1 and CDR2 are MNHEY and SMNVEV (reference sequence). V lost 6 bases and J lost 4; bases outside the gene matches: 7. CDR3 DNA: TGTGCCAGCAGACCCGGGACAGGGCTAGGAAACACCATATATTTT. This sequence encodes CASRPGTGLGNTIYF.

The V and J genes are TRBV18 and TRBJ2-5, with 7 bases lining up with TRBD1. J was trimmed by 2 bases and V by 5 bases; bases with no gene match: 5. CDR1 KGHSH and CDR2 LQKENI come from the germline V gene. CDR3 length: 14 amino acids. In DNA, the CDR3 is TGTGCCAGCTCAACACGGACAGGACAAGAGACCCAGTACTTC. It yields the protein CASSTRTGQETQYF. The variable domain in full, completed from reference TRBV18 and TRBJ2-5, reads NAGVMQNPRHLVRRRGQEARLRCSPMKGHSHVYWYRQLPEEGLKFMVYLQKENIIDESGMPKERFSAEFPKEGPSILRIQQVVRGDSAAYFCASSTRTGQETQYFGPGTRLLVL.

The chain uses TRBV5-4 and TRBJ1-5; 9 nucleotides match TRBD1. Germline V gene lookup returns CDR1 SGHNT and CDR2 YYREEE (reference sequence). The CDR3 sequence is 15 residues long. J lost 9 bases, V lost 4 bases, and 11 bases had no gene match. The CDR3 sequence is CASSLQGAGNMPQHF. CDR3 in DNA: TGTGCCAGCAGCCTACAGGGGGCCGGAAACATGCCCCAGCATTTT.

This chain links TRBV7-2 with TRBJ2-3, with D hard to call. The CDR3 is made up of 17 amino acids. Deletions cut 1 base from V and 1 base from J, with 15 bases between. Germline V gene sequence: CDR1 SGHTA, CDR2 FQGNSA. The CDR3 loop reads CASSLGRSAWGTDTQYF. CDR3 in DNA: TGTGCCAGCAGCTTAGGTCGCAGCGCGTGGGGCACAGATACGCAGTATTTT.

The rearrangement joins TRBV7-2 to TRBJ1-2; D unclear. V dropped 5 bases and J dropped 4 bases, with 11 bases sitting between them. The CDR3 is made up of 13 amino acids. CDR1 and CDR2 (germline): SGHTA, FQGNSA. The DNA for the CDR3 is TGTGCCAGCAGCGAAGAGGGAGTCTATGGCTACACCTTC. Amino acid sequence: CASSEEGVYGYTF.

The V and J genes are TRBV7-2 and TRBJ1-6; D unclear. CDR1 SGHTA and CDR2 FQGNSA come from the germline V gene. CDR3 size: 15 residues. V lost 1 base and J lost 10, with 14 bases in between. Written as DNA, the CDR3 is TGTGCCAGCAGCTTAGGGGGAGGCAGGTACTCACCCCTCCACTTT. It translates to CASSLGGGRYSPLHF.

This chain joins TRBV7-2 and TRBJ1-2; 9 bases are shared with TRBD1. There are 14 residues in the CDR3. Germline values: CDR1 SGHTA, CDR2 FQGNSA. The V segment lost 4 bases and the J segment 6 bases; nucleotides outside the gene matches: 6. CDR3 nucleotides: TGTGCCAGCAGCTCCGGGGACAGGGTCAATGGCTACACCTTC. It yields the protein CASSSGDRVNGYTF. Supplemented by reference TRBV7-2 and TRBJ1-2, the full variable domain reads GAGVSQSPSNKVTEKGKDVELRCDPISGHTALYWYRQSLGQGLEFLIYFQGNSAPDKSGLPSDRFSAERTGGSVSTLTIQRTQQEDSAVYLCASSSGDRVNGYTFGSGTRLTVV.